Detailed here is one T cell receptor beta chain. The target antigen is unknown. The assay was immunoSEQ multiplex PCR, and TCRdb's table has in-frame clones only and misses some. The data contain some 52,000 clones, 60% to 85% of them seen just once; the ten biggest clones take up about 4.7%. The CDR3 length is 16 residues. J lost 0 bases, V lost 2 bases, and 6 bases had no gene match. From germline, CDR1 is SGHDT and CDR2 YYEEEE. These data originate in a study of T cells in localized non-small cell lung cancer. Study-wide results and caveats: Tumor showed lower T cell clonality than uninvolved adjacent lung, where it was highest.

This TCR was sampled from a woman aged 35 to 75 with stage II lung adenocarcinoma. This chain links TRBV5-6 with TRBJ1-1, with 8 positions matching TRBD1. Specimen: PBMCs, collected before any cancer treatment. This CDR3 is CASSLPRTGMNTEAFF. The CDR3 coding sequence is TGTGCCAGCAGCTTACCCCGGACAGGGATGAACACTGAAGCTTTCTTT.